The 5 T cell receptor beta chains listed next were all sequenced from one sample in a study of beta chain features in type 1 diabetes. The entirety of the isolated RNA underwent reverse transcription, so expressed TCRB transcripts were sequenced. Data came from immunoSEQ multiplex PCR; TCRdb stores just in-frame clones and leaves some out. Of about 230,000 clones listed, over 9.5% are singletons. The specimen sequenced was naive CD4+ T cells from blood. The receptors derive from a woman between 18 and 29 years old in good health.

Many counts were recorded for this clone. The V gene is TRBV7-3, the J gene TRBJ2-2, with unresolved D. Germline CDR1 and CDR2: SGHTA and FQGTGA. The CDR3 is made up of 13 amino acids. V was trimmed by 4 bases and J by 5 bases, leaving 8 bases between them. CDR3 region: CASSSPNTGELFF. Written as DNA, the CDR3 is TGTGCCAGCAGCTCCCCCAATACCGGGGAGCTGTTTTTT.

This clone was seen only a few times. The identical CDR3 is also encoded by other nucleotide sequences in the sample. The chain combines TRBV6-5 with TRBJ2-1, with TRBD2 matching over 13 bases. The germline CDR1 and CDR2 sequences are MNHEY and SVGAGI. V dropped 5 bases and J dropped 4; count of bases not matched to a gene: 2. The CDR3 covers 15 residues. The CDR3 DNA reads TGTGCCAGCAGTCGGACTAGCGGGGGATACAATGAGCAGTTCTTC. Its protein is CASSRTSGGYNEQFF.

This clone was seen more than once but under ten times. Here the CDR3 reads CASSYSEGNYGYTF. The CDR3, as DNA: TGTGCCAGCAGTTACTCGGAGGGGAACTATGGCTACACCTTC. The chain couples TRBV6-6 to TRBJ1-2, with a weak D call TRBD1 (5 bases). The germline CDR1 and CDR2 sequences are MNHNY and SVGAGI (reference sequence). The CDR3 is made up of 14 amino acids. The germline V and J ends were trimmed by 0 bases and 2 bases, with 7 bases remaining between them.

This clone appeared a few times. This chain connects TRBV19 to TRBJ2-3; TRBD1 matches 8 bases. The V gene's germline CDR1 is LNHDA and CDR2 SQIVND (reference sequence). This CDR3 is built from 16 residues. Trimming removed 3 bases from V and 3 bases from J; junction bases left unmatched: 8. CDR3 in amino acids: CASSISPGQATDTQYF. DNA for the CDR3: TGTGCCAGTAGTATTAGTCCGGGACAGGCAACAGATACGCAGTATTTT.

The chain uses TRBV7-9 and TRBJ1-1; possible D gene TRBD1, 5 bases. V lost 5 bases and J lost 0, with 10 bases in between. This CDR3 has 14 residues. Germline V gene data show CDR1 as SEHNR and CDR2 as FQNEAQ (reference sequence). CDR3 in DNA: TGTGCCAGCAGCGTACAGGCGTTGAACACTGAAGCTTTCTTT. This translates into CASSVQALNTEAFF.